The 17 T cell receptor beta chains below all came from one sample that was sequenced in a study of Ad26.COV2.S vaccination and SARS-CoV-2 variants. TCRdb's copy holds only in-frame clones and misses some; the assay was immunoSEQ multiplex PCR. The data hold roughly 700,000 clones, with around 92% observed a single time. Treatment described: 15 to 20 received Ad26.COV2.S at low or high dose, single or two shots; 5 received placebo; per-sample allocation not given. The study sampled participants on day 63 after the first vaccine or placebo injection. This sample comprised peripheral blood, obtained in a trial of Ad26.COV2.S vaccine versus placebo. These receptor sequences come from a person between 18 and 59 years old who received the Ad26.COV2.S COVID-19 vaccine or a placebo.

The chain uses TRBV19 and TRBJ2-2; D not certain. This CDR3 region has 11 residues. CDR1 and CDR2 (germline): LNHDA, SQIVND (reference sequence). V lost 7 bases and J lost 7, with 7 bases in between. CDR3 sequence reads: CASTVGGELFF. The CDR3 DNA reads TGTGCCAGTACGGTAGGCGGGGAGCTGTTTTTT.

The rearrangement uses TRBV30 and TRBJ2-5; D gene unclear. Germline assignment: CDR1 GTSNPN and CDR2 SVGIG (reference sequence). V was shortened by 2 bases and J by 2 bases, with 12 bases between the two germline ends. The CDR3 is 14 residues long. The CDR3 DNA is TGTGCCTGGAGTAAAGGGATTTCTCAAGAGACCCAGTACTTC. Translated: CAWSKGISQETQYF.

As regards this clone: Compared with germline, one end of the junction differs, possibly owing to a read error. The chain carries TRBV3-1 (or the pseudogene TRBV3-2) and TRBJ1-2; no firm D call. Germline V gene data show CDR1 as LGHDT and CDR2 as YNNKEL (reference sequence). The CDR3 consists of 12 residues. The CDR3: CASGQAARGYTF. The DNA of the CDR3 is TGTGCCAGCGGCCAAGCCGCGCGGGGCTACACCTTC.

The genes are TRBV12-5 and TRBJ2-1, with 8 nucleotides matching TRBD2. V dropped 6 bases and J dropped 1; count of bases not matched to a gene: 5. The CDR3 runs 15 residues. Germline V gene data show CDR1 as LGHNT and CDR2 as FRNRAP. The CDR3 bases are TGTGCTAGTGGGCTAGCTAGCGGGTCCTACAATGAGCAGTTCTTC. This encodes CASGLASGSYNEQFF.

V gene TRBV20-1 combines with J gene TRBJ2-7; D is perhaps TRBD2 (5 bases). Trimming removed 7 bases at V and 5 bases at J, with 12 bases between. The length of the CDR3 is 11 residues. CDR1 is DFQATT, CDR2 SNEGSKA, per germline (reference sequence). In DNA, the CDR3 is TGCAGTGGCGGACTCCGCCACGAGCAGTACTTC. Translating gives CSGGLRHEQYF.

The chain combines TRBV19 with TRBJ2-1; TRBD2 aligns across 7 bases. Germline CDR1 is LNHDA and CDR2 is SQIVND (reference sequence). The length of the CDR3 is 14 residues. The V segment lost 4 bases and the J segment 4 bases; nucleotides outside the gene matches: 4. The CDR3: CASSKPGGYNEQFF. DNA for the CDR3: TGTGCCAGTAGTAAGCCGGGGGGATACAATGAGCAGTTCTTC.

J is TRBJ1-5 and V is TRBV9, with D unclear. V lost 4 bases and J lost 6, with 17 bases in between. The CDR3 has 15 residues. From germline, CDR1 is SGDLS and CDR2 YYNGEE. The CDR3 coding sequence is TGTGCCAGCAGCCCCAGCGCCACCGGTACTCAGCCCCAGCATTTT. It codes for CASSPSATGTQPQHF.

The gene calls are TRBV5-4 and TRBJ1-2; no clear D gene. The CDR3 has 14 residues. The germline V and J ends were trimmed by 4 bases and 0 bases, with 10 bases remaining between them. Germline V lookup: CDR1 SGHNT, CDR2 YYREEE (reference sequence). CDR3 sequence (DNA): TGTGCCAGCAGCCCGGGCCTAGCTAACTATGGCTACACCTTC. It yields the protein CASSPGLANYGYTF.

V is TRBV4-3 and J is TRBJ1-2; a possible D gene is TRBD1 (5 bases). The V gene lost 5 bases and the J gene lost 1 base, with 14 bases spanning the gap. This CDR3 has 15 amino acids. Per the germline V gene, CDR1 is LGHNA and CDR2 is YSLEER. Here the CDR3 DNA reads TGCGCCAGCAGCAAAGGGGTCGGCCTTAACTATGGCTACACCTTC. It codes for CASSKGVGLNYGYTF.

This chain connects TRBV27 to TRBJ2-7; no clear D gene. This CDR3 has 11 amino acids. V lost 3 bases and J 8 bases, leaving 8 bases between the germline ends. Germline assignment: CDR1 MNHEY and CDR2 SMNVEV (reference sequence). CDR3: CASSFLGKQYF. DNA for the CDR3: TGTGCCAGCAGTTTTTTAGGAAAGCAGTACTTC.

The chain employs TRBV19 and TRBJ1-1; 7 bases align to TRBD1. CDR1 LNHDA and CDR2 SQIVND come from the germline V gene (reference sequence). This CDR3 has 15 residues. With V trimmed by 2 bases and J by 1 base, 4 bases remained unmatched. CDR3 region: CASSIRQGSNTEAFF. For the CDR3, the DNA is TGTGCCAGTAGTATACGACAGGGTTCGAACACTGAAGCTTTCTTT.

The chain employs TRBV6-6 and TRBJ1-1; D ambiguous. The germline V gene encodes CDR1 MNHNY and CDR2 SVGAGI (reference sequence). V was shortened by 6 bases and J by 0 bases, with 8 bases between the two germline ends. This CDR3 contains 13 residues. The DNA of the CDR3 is TGTGCCAGCAGCCTTCAATTGAACACTGAAGCTTTCTTT. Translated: CASSLQLNTEAFF.

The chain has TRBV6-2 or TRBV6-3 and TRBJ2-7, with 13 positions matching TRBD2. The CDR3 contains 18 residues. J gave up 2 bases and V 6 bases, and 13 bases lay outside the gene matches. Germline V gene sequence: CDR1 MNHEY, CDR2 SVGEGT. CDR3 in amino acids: CASSPRTSGSKLAYEQYF. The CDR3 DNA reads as TGTGCCAGCAGCCCTCGGACTAGCGGGAGCAAATTGGCCTACGAGCAGTACTTC.

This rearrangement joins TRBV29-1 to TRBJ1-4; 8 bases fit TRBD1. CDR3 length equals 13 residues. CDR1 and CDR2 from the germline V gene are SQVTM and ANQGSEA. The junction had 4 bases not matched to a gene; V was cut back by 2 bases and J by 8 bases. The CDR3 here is CSVEKAGGEKLFF. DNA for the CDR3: TGCAGCGTTGAAAAGGCAGGGGGCGAAAAACTGTTTTTT.

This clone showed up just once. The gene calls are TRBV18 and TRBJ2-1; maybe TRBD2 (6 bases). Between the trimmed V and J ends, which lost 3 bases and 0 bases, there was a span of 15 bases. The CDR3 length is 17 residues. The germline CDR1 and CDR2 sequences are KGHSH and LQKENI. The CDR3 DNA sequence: TGTGCCAGCTCACCCCACGCGGGACCGAGCTCCTACAATGAGCAGTTCTTC. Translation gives CASSPHAGPSSYNEQFF.

The CDR3 nucleotides are TGTGCCAGTGGGGAGCCGGACAGGGGGGTCGAGCAGTACTTC. Translation: CASGEPDRGVEQYF. This chain links TRBV6-5 with TRBJ2-7; TRBD1 agrees at 10 bases. Germline-derived CDR1 and CDR2 are MNHEY and SVGAGI. J was trimmed by 6 bases and V by 9 bases; bases with no gene match: 11. The CDR3 runs to 14 residues.

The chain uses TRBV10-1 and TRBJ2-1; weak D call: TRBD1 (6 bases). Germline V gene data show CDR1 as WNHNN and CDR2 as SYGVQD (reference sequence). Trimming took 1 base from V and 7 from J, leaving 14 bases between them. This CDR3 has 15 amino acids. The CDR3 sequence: CASSEWGLAVNEQFF. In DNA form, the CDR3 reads TGCGCCAGCAGTGAGTGGGGGCTAGCCGTGAATGAGCAGTTCTTC.